Included here is one T cell receptor beta chain sequence, with context. It lacks a known antigen. One base away there is no much larger clone; base qualities are not given. This entry comes from a study of blood T cell repertoires in COVID-19 (dated by TCRdb to 2019 to 2021). The study in broad terms: Collaborator samples came from the United States, Italy and Spain and covered acute and convalescent phases of COVID-19. The prospective study material was composed of cDNA or gDNA derived from T cells, B-cell-depleted T cells, or PBMCs. Subjects who had been exposed to COVID-19, were actively infected with it, or had recovered from it provided the deeply sampled blood TCRbeta repertoires that made up the dataset. The repertoires were released in a freely available public database intended as a resource for research on the immune response to SARS-CoV-2. Samples came from the ongoing ImmuneRACE study (first 160 participants) plus 1,254 subjects from 6 global collaborators. Nearly every sample came with metadata listing a de-identified subject ID, COVID-19 status, age in years and sex. Where HLA class I and class II types were available, the types were taken from metadata supplied by the sample provider, not from assay-based typing. Summary of the overall study and its limitations: Clinical and demographic metadata were provided uncurated, with the amount varying by source and participant.

In Seattle, one collaborating source enrolled patients while the infection was active and tracked those patients longitudinally over the course of disease. The collaborating institutions used their own protocols to collect whole blood in K2EDTA tubes. For TCRbeta analysis, collaborators shipped samples as frozen whole blood, isolated PBMCs, or DNA extracted from either of those sample types. The V end loses 6 bases and the J end loses 4 bases, and a stretch of 15 bases separates them. From a lookup of the germline V gene, CDR1 and CDR2 are SNHLY and FYNNEI. The CDR3, from cysteine to phenylalanine, totals 14 residues. The CDR3 DNA has 42 bases and is translated from base 1. TCRbeta CDR3 regions were amplified from genomic DNA using the immunoSEQ Assay, a bias-controlled multiplex PCR. In the paper's pipeline: The number of nucleated cells in each sample was estimated from the amplification of reference gene primers within the assay. To quantify the absolute abundance of each unique TCRbeta CDR3 rearrangement, sequence reads were collapsed and filtered. For each sample, productive Simpson clonality was calculated as the square root of Simpson's diversity index across productive rearrangements. As stored in TCRdb, this immuneACCESS dataset retains in-frame rearrangements with V and J assigned. A fraction of the clones does not appear; measured against another copy, unresolved V genes explain less than half of the discrepancy, and the remainder lacks a known reason. V, J and clone size are taken as reported in that table, and D and trimming were inferred from the DNA itself. Recorded for this sample are fewer than 250,000 clones; about nine tenths of them occurred a single time. The ten most abundant clones make up around 0.9% of the sample.

Sequencing was carried out using peripheral blood. The sequence joins TRBV2 to TRBJ1-1; the D gene is possibly TRBD1, with 5 bases matching. The TCR originated in a man aged 25 to 45 with COVID-19, enrolled during active disease. The CDR3: CASRGGLWVTEAFF. The nucleotide sequence is given as TGTGCCAGCAGGGGGGGGTTATGGGTCACTGAAGCTTTCTTT. Reference TRBV2 and TRBJ1-1 genes cover what lies past the CDR3, so the full variable domain is EPEVTQTPSHQVTQMGQEVILRCVPISNHLYFYWYRQILGQKVEFLVSFYNNEISEKSEIFDDQFSVERPDGSNFTLKIRSTKLEDSAMYFCASRGGLWVTEAFFGQGTRLTVV.